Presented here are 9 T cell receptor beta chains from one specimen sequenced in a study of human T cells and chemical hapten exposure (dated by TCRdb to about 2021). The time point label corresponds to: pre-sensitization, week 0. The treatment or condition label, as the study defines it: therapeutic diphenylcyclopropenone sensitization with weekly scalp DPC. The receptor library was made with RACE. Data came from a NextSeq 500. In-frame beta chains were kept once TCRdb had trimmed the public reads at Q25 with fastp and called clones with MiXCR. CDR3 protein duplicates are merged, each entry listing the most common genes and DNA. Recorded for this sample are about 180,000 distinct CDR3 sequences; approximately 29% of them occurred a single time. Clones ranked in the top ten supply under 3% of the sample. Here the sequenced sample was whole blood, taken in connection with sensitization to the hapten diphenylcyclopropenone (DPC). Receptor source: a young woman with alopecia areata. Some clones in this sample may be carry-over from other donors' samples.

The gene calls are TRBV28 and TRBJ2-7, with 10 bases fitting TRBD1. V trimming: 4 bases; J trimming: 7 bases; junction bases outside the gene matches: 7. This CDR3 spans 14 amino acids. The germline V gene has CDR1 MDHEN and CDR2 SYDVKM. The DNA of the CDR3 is TGTGCCAGCAGTTCGGGACAGGGGACGGATGAGCAGTACTTC. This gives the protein CASSSGQGTDEQYF. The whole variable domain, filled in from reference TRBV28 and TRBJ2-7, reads DVKVTQSSRYLVKRTGEKVFLECVQDMDHENMFWYRQDPGLGLRLIYFSYDVKMKEKGDIPEGYSVSREKKERFSLILESASTNQTSMYLCASSSGQGTDEQYFGPGTRLTVT.

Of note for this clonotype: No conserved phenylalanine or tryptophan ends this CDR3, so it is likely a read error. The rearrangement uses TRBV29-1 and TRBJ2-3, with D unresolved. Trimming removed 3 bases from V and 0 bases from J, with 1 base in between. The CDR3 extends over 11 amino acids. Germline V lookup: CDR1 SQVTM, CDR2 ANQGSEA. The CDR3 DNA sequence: TGCAGCGTTGACAGCACAGATACGCAGTATTCT. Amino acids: CSVDSTDTQYS.

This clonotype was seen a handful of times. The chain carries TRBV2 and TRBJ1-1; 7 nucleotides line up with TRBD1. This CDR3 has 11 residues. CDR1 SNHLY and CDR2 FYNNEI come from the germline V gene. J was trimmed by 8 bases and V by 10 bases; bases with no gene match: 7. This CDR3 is CATRETGEAFF. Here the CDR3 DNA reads TGTGCCACAAGGGAGACAGGGGAAGCTTTCTTT.

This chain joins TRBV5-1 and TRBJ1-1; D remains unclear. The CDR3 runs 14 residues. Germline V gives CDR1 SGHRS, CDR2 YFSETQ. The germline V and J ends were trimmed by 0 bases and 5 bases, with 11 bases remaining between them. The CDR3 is CASSLATTVTEAFF. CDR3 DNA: TGCGCCAGCAGCTTGGCTACCACGGTTACTGAAGCTTTCTTT.

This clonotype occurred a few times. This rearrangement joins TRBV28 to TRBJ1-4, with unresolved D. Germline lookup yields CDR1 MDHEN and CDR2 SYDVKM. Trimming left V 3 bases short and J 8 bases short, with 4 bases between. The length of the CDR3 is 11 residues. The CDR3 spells CASSFEEKLFF. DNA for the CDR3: TGTGCCAGCAGTTTCGAAGAAAAACTGTTTTTT.

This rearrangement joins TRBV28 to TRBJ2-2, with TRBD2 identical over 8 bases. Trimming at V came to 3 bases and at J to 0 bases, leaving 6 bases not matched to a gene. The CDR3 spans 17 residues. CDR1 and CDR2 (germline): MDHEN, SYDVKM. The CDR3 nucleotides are TGTGCCAGCAGTTTTACAGGACTAGCAGCGAACACCGGGGAGCTGTTTTTT. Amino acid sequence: CASSFTGLAANTGELFF.

The CDR3 loop is CASSGGQGQFF. In DNA, the CDR3 is TGTGCCAGCAGTGGAGGACAGGGGCAGTTCTTC. V is TRBV12-3 or TRBV12-4 and J is TRBJ2-1; 8 bases map to TRBD1. This CDR3 has 11 amino acids. V shed 5 bases, J shed 12 bases, and the junction held 3 bases outside the gene matches.

The DNA of the CDR3 is TGTGCCAGCAGCAAACTTGAGACAGGGGGGTCCTGGTGGGAGCAGTTCTTC. This translates into CASSKLETGGSWWEQFF. This chain links TRBV21-1 with TRBJ2-1; no DNA check was done on the table's D call, TRBD1. TRBV21-1 is a recognized pseudogene. This CDR3 is built from 17 residues.

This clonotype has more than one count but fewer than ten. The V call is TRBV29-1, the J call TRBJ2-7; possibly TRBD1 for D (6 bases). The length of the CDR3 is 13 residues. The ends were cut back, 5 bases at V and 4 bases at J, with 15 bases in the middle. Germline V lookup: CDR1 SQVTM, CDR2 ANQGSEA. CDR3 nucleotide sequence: TGCAGCGTTTGGGGCAGGGGAGATTACGAGCAGTACTTC. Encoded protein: CSVWGRGDYEQYF.